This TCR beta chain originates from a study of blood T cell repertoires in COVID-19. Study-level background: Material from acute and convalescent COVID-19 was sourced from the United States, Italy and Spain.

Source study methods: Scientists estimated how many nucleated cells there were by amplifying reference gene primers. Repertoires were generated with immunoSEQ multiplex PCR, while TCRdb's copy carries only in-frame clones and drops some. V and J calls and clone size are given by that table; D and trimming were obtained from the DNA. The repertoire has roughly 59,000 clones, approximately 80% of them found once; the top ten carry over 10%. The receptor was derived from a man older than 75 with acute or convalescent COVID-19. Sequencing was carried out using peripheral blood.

The CDR3 region is CASRLRDSRRSTF. The CDR3 nucleotides are TGTGCCAGTAGACTTAGGGACAGTCGGCGTTCCACCTTC. The J gene is TRBJ1-2, the V gene TRBV6-5; 7 nucleotides agree with TRBD1. The CDR3 covers 13 residues. The V gene end was trimmed by 9 bases and the J gene end by 13 bases; junction bases not matched to a gene: 17. Germline V gives CDR1 MNHEY, CDR2 SVGAGI.